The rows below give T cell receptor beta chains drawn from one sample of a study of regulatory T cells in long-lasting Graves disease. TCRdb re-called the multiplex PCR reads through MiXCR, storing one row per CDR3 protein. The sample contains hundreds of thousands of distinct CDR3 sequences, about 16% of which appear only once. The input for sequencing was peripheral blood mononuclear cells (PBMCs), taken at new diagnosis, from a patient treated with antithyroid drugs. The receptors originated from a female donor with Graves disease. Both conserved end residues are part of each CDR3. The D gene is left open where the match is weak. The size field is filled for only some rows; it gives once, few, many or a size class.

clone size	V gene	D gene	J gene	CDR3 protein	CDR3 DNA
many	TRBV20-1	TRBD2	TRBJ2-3	CSARETSGPADTQYF	TGCAGTGCTAGAGAAACTAGCGGTCCGGCAGATACGCAGTATTTT
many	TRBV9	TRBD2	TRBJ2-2	CASSVGAGDFTGELFF	TGTGCCAGCAGCGTAGGGGCGGGAGACTTCACCGGGGAGCTGTTTTTT
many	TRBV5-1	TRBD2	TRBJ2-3	CASSPSPNSGGGTDTQYF	TGCGCCAGCAGCCCAAGCCCTAACAGCGGGGGGGGCACAGATACGCAGTATTTT
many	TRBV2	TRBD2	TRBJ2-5	CASSEGGLAEQETQYF	TGTGCCAGCAGTGAAGGAGGGCTAGCGGAACAAGAGACCCAGTACTTC
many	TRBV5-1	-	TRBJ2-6	CASSLDAGAHSGANVLTF	TGCGCCAGCAGCTTGGATGCAGGGGCACACTCTGGGGCCAACGTCCTGACTTTC
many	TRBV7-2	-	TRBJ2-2	CASSLDPRGGNTGELFF	TGTGCCAGCAGCTTAGATCCTAGAGGGGGGAACACCGGGGAGCTGTTTTTT
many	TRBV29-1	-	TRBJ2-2	CSVDGVSGDTGELFF	TGCAGCGTTGACGGGGTATCCGGGGACACCGGGGAGCTGTTTTTT
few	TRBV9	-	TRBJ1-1	CASSVEGHADTEAFF	TGTGCCAGCAGCGTAGAGGGACACGCCGACACTGAAGCTTTCTTT
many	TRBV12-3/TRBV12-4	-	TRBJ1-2	CASSRQEWYGYTF	TGTGCCAGCAGCCGACAGGAATGGTATGGCTACACCTTC
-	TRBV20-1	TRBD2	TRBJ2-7	CSARDLKSETSGSLYF	TGCAGTGCTAGAGACCTAAAATCCGAGACTAGCGGGAGTCTGTACTTC
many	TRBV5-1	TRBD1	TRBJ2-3	CASRLEGAGDTQYF	TGCGCCAGCAGATTAGAGGGGGCCGGAGATACGCAGTATTTT
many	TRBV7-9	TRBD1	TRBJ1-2	CASSSDRVLYGYTF	TGTGCCAGCAGCTCCGACAGGGTCCTCTATGGCTACACCTTC
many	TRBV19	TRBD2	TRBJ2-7	CASSSPGLAGYEQYF	TGTGCCAGTAGTAGTCCGGGACTAGCGGGCTACGAGCAGTACTTC
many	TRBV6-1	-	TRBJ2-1	CASSLRSMGDEQFF	TGTGCCAGCAGCCTTCGGTCCATGGGGGATGAGCAGTTCTTC
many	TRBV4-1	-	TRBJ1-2	CASSPFTGGGYTF	TGCGCCAGCAGTCCCTTTACGGGGGGTGGCTACACCTTC
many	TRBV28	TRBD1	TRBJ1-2	CASKTETGDRYGYTF	TGTGCCAGTAAGACCGAGACAGGGGATCGCTATGGCTACACCTTC
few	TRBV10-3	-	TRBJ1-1	CAISEGPGEAFF	TGTGCCATCAGTGAGGGACCCGGTGAAGCTTTCTTT
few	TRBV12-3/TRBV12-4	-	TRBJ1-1	CASSFDRSAEAFF	TGTGCCAGCAGTTTTGACAGGTCCGCTGAAGCTTTCTTT
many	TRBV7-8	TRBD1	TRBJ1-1	CASSLLGTGGYTEAFF	TGTGCCAGCAGCTTACTAGGGACAGGGGGCTACACTGAAGCTTTCTTT
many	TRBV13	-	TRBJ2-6	CASSLVYGANVLTF	TGTGCCAGCAGCTTAGTGTACGGGGCCAACGTCCTGACTTTC
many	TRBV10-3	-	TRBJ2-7	CAISESAGRGRFYEQYF	TGTGCCATCAGTGAGTCGGCGGGGAGGGGGCGATTCTACGAGCAGTACTTC
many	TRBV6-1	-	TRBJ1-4	CASSLNEKLFF	TGTGCCAGCAGCTTAAATGAAAAACTGTTTTTT
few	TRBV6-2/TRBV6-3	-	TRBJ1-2	CASSYRQVNYGYTF	TGTGCCAGCAGTTACCGACAGGTAAACTATGGCTACACCTTC
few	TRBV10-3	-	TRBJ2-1	CAISELCIGGCSYNEQFF	TGTGCCATCAGTGAGTTGTGTATTGGGGGATGCTCCTACAATGAGCAGTTCTTC
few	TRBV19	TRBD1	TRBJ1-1	CASSSSLRDSNTEAFF	TGTGCCAGTAGTTCCTCCCTTCGGGACAGCAACACTGAAGCTTTCTTT
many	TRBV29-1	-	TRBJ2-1	CSVDSGFLYNEQFF	TGCAGCGTTGATTCCGGATTCCTCTACAATGAGCAGTTCTTC
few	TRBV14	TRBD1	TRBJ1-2	CASKWVPGQVYGYTF	TGTGCCAGCAAGTGGGTACCGGGACAGGTCTATGGCTACACCTTC
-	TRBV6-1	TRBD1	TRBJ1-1	CASSRQGIGMNTEAFF	TGTGCCAGCAGTCGACAGGGGATTGGAATGAACACTGAAGCTTTCTTT
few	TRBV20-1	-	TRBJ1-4	CSARVNRAEKLFF	TGCAGTGCTAGAGTAAACAGGGCTGAAAAACTGTTTTTT
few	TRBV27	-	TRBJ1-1	CASSFTSYTEAFF	TGTGCCAGCAGTTTTACCTCGTACACTGAAGCTTTCTTT
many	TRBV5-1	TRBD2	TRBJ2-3	CASEERGETDTQYF	TGCGCCAGCGAGGAGCGGGGGGAGACAGATACGCAGTATTTT
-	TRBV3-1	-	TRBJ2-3	CASSQVWGTSTDTQYF	TGTGCCAGCAGCCAAGTCTGGGGGACTAGCACAGATACGCAGTATTTT
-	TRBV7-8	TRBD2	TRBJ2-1	CASSIGTSGARPLYNEQFF	TGTGCCAGCAGCATCGGGACTAGCGGGGCCCGACCACTTTACAATGAGCAGTTCTTC
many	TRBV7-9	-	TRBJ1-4	CASSSVIWGENEKLFF	TGTGCCAGCAGCTCCGTGATCTGGGGGGAGAATGAAAAACTGTTTTTT
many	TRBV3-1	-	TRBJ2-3	CASNLEGNTQYF	TGTGCCAGCAACCTAGAGGGGAATACGCAGTATTTT
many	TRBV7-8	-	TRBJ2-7	CASSLRGKEYF	TGTGCCAGCAGCCTCCGGGGCAAGGAGTACTTC
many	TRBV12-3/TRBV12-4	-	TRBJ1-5	CASSRAFVDQPQHF	TGTGCCAGCAGCCGGGCCTTCGTCGATCAGCCCCAGCATTTT
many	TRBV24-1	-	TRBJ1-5	CATSDLESNQPQHF	TGTGCCACCAGTGATTTGGAAAGCAATCAGCCCCAGCATTTT
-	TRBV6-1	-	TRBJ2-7	CASSKTLYEQYF	TGTGCCAGCAGTAAGACACTCTACGAGCAGTACTTC
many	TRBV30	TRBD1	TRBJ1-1	CAWLTSGQGLRAFF	TGTGCCTGGTTGACTTCAGGACAGGGGTTGAGAGCTTTCTTT
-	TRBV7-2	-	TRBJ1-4	CASSSRPRQEKLFF	TGTGCCAGCAGCTCTCGGCCCCGCCAGGAAAAACTGTTTTTT
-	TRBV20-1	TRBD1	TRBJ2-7	CSASKGAREQYF	TGCAGTGCTAGTAAGGGGGCCAGGGAGCAGTACTTC
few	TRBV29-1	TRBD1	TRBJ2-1	CSVGQGALYNEQFF	TGCAGCGTGGGACAGGGGGCGCTCTACAATGAGCAGTTCTTC
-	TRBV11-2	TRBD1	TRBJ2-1	CASSPTHGTVFHEQFF	TGTGCCAGCAGCCCAACCCACGGGACAGTTTTTCATGAGCAGTTCTTC